This is a list of T cell receptor beta chains from one sample in a study of PD-1 blockade in classical Hodgkin lymphoma. Sequenced by immunoSEQ multiplex PCR; TCRdb stores in-frame clones only, minus some. The table lists under 110,000 clones, 85% to 90% of them singletons. Here the sequenced sample was peripheral blood mononuclear cells (PBMCs), taken before the second cycle of nivolumab. The receptors were sampled from a human donor with classical Hodgkin lymphoma. The CDR3 runs from the conserved cysteine through the conserved F or W. A D gene is named only where the DNA matches it firmly. Clone size is not always given. Where it is, it says once, few, many or a class for expanded clones.

>TRBV28|NA|TRBJ2-1|NA
TGTGCCAGCAGACTCCCGGGGGCCGATTTCAATGAGCAGTTCTTC
CASRLPGADFNEQFF
>TRBV6-5|NA|TRBJ2-7|TRBD1
TGTGCCAGCAGTTACTCAACCGGGACAGGGGGTAGTGAGCAGTACTTC
CASSYSTGTGGSEQYF
>TRBV9|once|TRBJ1-1|TRBD1
TGTGCCAGCAGTAAAACAGGGGACGTGAACACTGAAGCTTTCTTT
CASSKTGDVNTEAFF
>TRBV28|NA|TRBJ2-1|NA
TGTGCCAGCAGGGAAGGACGCAATGAGCAGTTCTTC
CASREGRNEQFF
>TRBV5-1|NA|TRBJ1-1|NA
TGCGCCAGCAGCTTGCCAGGGTCGGGAGAAGCTTTCTTT
CASSLPGSGEAFF
>TRBV6-1|NA|TRBJ1-2|NA
NA
CASSVASGTF
>TRBV7-3|once|TRBJ2-1|TRBD2
TGTGCCAGCAGCTCCAGACTAGCGGGGGGACTAGAGCAGTTCTTC
CASSSRLAGGLEQFF
>TRBV10-3|NA|TRBJ2-5|TRBD2
TGTGCCATCACCCCGGGGAGGGGAGTAGGCGAGACCCAGTACTTC
CAITPGRGVGETQYF
>TRBV7-9|NA|TRBJ1-5|NA
TGTGCCAGCAGCTTAGCCAGAACGGGTAGCAATCAGCCCCAGCATTTT
CASSLARTGSNQPQHF
>TRBV23-1|NA|TRBJ2-4|NA
TGCGCCAGCAGTCAGGTTGAGCTAGCCAAAAACATTCAGTACTTC
CASSQVELAKNIQYF
>TRBV5-5|NA|TRBJ1-3|NA
TGTGCCAGCAGCTTCTCGACTGGCCTCTCTGGAAACACCATATATTTT
CASSFSTGLSGNTIYF
>TRBV6-1|once|TRBJ2-7|NA
TGTGCCAGCAGTGAATGGGGGAACGAGCAGTACTTC
CASSEWGNEQYF
>TRBV18|NA|TRBJ1-1|TRBD1
TGTGCCAGCTCACCGGTTGGGACAGGCAACACTGAAGCTTTCTTT
CASSPVGTGNTEAFF
>TRBV28|once|TRBJ1-5|TRBD1
TGTGCCAGCAGCACGGGACAGGGGGTCAATCAGCCCCAGCATTTT
CASSTGQGVNQPQHF
>TRBV6-5|NA|TRBJ2-5|TRBD2
TGTGCCAGCGGCCCTCCGGGACTAGTGAAGACCCAGTACTTC
CASGPPGLVKTQYF